This T cell receptor (beta chain) derives from a study of blood T cell repertoires in COVID-19. Study details: The study drew acute and convalescent COVID-19 samples from the United States, Italy and Spain.

Cohort placement rested on clinical history that participants reported themselves. This clone appeared a single time. Measured with immunoSEQ multiplex PCR; TCRdb has only the in-frame clones, and not every one. Among around 250,000 clones listed, roughly nine tenths were seen once. Per germline, CDR1 LGHDT and CDR2 YNNKEL (reference sequence). The V gene lost 4 bases and the J gene lost 4 bases, with 13 bases spanning the gap. This CDR3 contains 14 residues. The sequenced sample was PBMCs or T cells enriched from blood (not recorded which). The TCR comes from a human donor in a cohort exposed to, infected with or recovered from COVID-19 (not recorded which). The donor label of this sample is uncertain. The rearrangement joins TRBV3-1 (or the pseudogene TRBV3-2) to TRBJ2-5; D is unclear. Here the CDR3 reads CASSLKEPLETQYF. For the CDR3, the DNA is TGTGCCAGCAGCCTTAAGGAGCCCCTAGAGACCCAGTACTTC.